This is a list of T cell receptor beta chains from one sample in a study of cytomegalovirus exposure and HLA in healthy donors. Data came from immunoSEQ multiplex PCR; TCRdb stores just in-frame clones and leaves some out. The sample includes under 300,000 clones, almost 85% of them seen just once. Specimen: PBMCs. These receptors came from a woman in her thirties or forties in good health and CMV-seropositive. Both conserved end residues are part of each CDR3. A D gene is named only where the DNA matches it firmly. Rows give clone size only sometimes, using once, few, many, or a class for an expanded clone.

clone size,D gene,V gene,J gene,CDR3 length,CDR3 protein,CDR3 DNA
NA,TRBD2,TRBV7-6,TRBJ2-3,22,CASSQHPMASGRWPADTDTQYF,TGTGCCAGCAGCCAACACCCTATGGCTAGCGGGAGATGGCCCGCGGACACAGATACGCAGTATTTT
NA,TRBD1,TRBV6-1,TRBJ2-7,15,CASNAHGQGAREQYF,TGTGCCAGCAATGCCCACGGGCAGGGGGCTCGGGAGCAGTACTTC
NA,TRBD1,TRBV4-3,TRBJ2-7,15,CASSQSAGGWNEQYF,TGCGCCAGCAGCCAATCGGCAGGGGGATGGAACGAGCAGTACTTC
NA,TRBD2,TRBV4-1,TRBJ2-7,17,CASSQEAGLAGAYEQYF,TGCGCCAGCAGCCAAGAGGCAGGACTAGCGGGAGCCTACGAGCAGTACTTC
once,TRBD1,TRBV18,TRBJ1-5,14,CASSRGTGDQPQHF,TGTGCCAGCTCACGAGGGACAGGGGATCAGCCCCAGCATTTT
NA,TRBD1,TRBV6-4,TRBJ2-3,15,CASSDSQGGADTQYF,TGTGCCAGCAGTGACTCACAGGGGGGAGCAGATACGCAGTATTTT
NA,NA,TRBV28,TRBJ2-7,13,CASSAGPTYEQYF,TGTGCCAGCAGTGCCGGTCCGACCTACGAGCAGTACTTC
few,NA,TRBV4-3,TRBJ1-5,18,CASSQDRGGDGSNQPQHF,TGCGCCAGCAGCCAAGATAGGGGAGGGGATGGGAGCAATCAGCCCCAGCATTTT
NA,TRBD1,TRBV6-6,TRBJ1-6,14,CASGAGQNTSPLHF,TGTGCCAGCGGGGCGGGACAGAATACATCACCCCTCCACTTT
NA,NA,TRBV30,TRBJ1-2,13,CAWNDTPMYGYTF,TGTGCCTGGAATGACACACCGATGTATGGCTACACCTTC
NA,NA,TRBV11-2,TRBJ1-6,16,CASSLERGAVNSPLHF,TGTGCCAGCAGCTTAGAACGGGGGGCGGTGAATTCACCCCTCCACTTT
NA,NA,TRBV6-1,TRBJ2-7,13,CASSLQGAYEQYF,TGTGCCAGCAGCTTACAGGGAGCCTACGAGCAGTACTTC
NA,TRBD1,TRBV19,TRBJ2-2,15,CASSTHRGYTGELFF,TGTGCCAGTAGTACCCACAGGGGGTACACCGGGGAGCTGTTTTTT
NA,TRBD1,TRBV5-1,TRBJ2-2,13,CASSLRDRVQLFF,TGCGCCAGCAGCTTGCGGGACAGGGTGCAGCTGTTTTTT
NA,TRBD1,TRBV4-3,TRBJ2-2,16,CASSQGAGGSTGELFF,TGCGCCAGCAGCCAAGGGGCAGGGGGAAGCACCGGGGAGCTGTTTTTT
NA,TRBD1,TRBV5-4,TRBJ1-1,15,CASTSQGVLNTEAFF,TGTGCCAGCACATCACAGGGGGTTCTCAACACTGAAGCTTTCTTT
NA,NA,TRBV19,TRBJ1-2,14,CASSPMRAGYGYTF,TGTGCCAGTAGCCCCATGAGGGCGGGCTATGGCTACACCTTC
NA,TRBD1,TRBV30,TRBJ1-1,13,CAWSGQVHTEAFF,TGTGCCTGGAGCGGACAGGTTCACACTGAAGCTTTCTTT
NA,TRBD1,TRBV28,TRBJ1-2,13,CASSFPGGFGYTF,TGTGCCAGCAGTTTTCCAGGGGGCTTTGGCTACACCTTC
once,TRBD2,TRBV5-6,TRBJ2-1,17,CASSLVTSGSSYNEQFF,TGTGCCAGCAGCTTGGTCACTAGCGGGAGTTCCTACAATGAGCAGTTCTTC
once,NA,TRBV7-2,TRBJ1-1,14,CASSLGGEATEAFF,TGTGCCAGCAGCTTAGGCGGGGAGGCCACTGAAGCTTTCTTT
NA,TRBD2,TRBV11-2,TRBJ2-7,17,CASSSLEGLAGAYEQYF,TGTGCCAGCAGCTCTCTCGAGGGACTAGCGGGAGCCTACGAGCAGTACTTC
NA,TRBD1,TRBV5-1,TRBJ2-1,13,CASSPGQGDEQFF,TGCGCCAGCAGCCCCGGACAGGGCGATGAGCAGTTCTTC
few,NA,TRBV7-9,TRBJ1-2,12,CSSSSIDSGYTF,TGTTCCAGCAGCTCCATTGACAGCGGCTACACCTTC
NA,NA,TRBV25-1,TRBJ1-3,14,CASSTGLGGNTIYF,TGTGCCAGCAGTACAGGGTTAGGAGGAAACACCATATATTTT
NA,NA,TRBV7-3,TRBJ2-7,13,CASSLSLFDEQYF,TGTGCCAGCAGCTTATCTCTATTCGACGAGCAGTACTTC
NA,TRBD1,TRBV23-1,TRBJ1-2,17,CASSQPASDRVPYGYTF,TGCGCCAGCAGTCAACCCGCAAGCGACAGGGTACCTTATGGCTACACCTTC
NA,TRBD1,TRBV30,TRBJ1-1,15,CAWSPGTGPNTEAFF,TGTGCCTGGAGCCCCGGGACAGGGCCGAACACTGAAGCTTTCTTT
NA,TRBD2,TRBV7-2,TRBJ2-1,15,CASSLLTSGYNEQFF,TGTGCCAGCAGCTTACTAACTAGCGGATACAATGAGCAGTTCTTC
few,TRBD2,TRBV30,TRBJ2-5,19,CAWSDRTSGRLTHQETQYF,TGTGCCTGGAGTGATAGGACTAGCGGGAGGTTAACCCATCAAGAGACCCAGTACTTC
NA,NA,TRBV6-6,TRBJ2-5,12,CASSPTGETQYF,TGTGCCAGCAGTCCGACCGGGGAGACCCAGTACTTC
NA,NA,TRBV6-5,TRBJ1-3,11,CASTGGNTIYF,TGTGCCAGTACCGGTGGAAACACCATATATTTT
NA,TRBD2,TRBV18,TRBJ2-5,16,CASSPQLAAFQETQYF,TGTGCCAGCTCACCACAACTAGCGGCCTTCCAAGAGACCCAGTACTTC
few,TRBD1,TRBV7-8,TRBJ1-3,15,CASSSAGGGGNTIYF,TGTGCCAGCAGCTCCGCAGGGGGCGGCGGAAACACCATATATTTT
NA,NA,TRBV7-7,TRBJ1-1,17,CASSLRGRGDIATEAFF,TGTGCTAGCAGCTTACGGGGACGGGGGGATATAGCCACTGAAGCTTTCTTT
NA,NA,TRBV4-1,TRBJ2-7,15,CASSQATGSGYEQYF,TGCGCCAGCAGCCAAGCAACAGGGTCCGGGTACGAGCAGTACTTC
NA,TRBD2,TRBV5-6,TRBJ2-7,16,CASSLRGGRGSYEQYF,TGTGCCAGCAGCTTGAGGGGCGGGAGGGGTTCCTACGAGCAGTACTTC